The sequence of this T cell receptor beta chain was determined in a study of control samples from healthy donors and cancer patients. Measured with immunoSEQ multiplex PCR; TCRdb has only the in-frame clones, and not every one. The data show 140,000 to 150,000 clones, about 91% seen once. V lost 3 bases to trimming and J lost 8 bases, with 11 bases between them. This CDR3 region has 14 residues. CDR1 MDHEN and CDR2 SYDVKM come from the germline V gene. Sequences were obtained from blood. The chain joins TRBV28 to TRBJ1-6, with D maybe TRBD1 (6 bases). This TCR came from a man between 25 and 39 years old in good health. This chain's CDR3 is CASSLGGRHSPLHF. DNA of the CDR3: TGTGCCAGCAGTTTGGGGGGCAGGCATTCACCCCTCCACTTT.